The T cell receptor beta chain under discussion was sequenced for a study of cytomegalovirus exposure and HLA in healthy donors listed by TCRdb under 2017. About the study as a whole: According to an earlier analysis of 587 of the donors, 150 million to 200 million T cells yielded approximately 120 million unique TCR beta sequences and 276 Gb of sequence data. HLA typing included class I and class II loci at four-digit resolution. The aim of the study was to test whether cataloging public T cell receptors could identify signatures of past pathogen exposure. Typing coverage differed by locus: A, B, C, DRB1 and DQB1 were typed in about 629-640 donors, DQA1 in about 550, DPA1 in 600 to 610, and DPB1 in 472. All discovery cohort repertoires had been generated using a single sequencing platform. To predict cytomegalovirus infection status, the study combined high-throughput TCR immunosequencing, statistical association of individual TCRs with disease status, and machine learning. A later genetic analysis used genome-wide SNP genotypes for about 55% of the 666 donors, treating that subset as a discovery cohort. Because of strong linkage in the cohort, roughly five DR-DQ haplotypes were treated as single units for association and clustering. A separate validation cohort of 100 to 150 different subjects was used in addition to the 666-subject first cohort. Alongside the repertoire data, information on donor age, sex, ethnicity and CMV serostatus was compiled. Among roughly 370 genotyped donors of the cohort, an average of about 240,000 unique TCR beta nucleotide sequences were sequenced per donor, 15% to 20% of them non-productive. An earlier analysis of approximately 630 of the donors applied high-throughput TCR beta sequencing to assess whether each TCR beta V gene segment acted as functional or pseudogenic. Approximately 330 gigabases of sequencing data and around 85 million unique TCR sequences made up an early release that covered around 640 HLA-typed donors. In the later analysis, no new phenotypic data were used to find candidate immune exposures; instead, reliance was placed on TCR beta sequences and their occurrence across donors. The T cell repertoires of several hundred subjects were profiled by immunosequencing and related to cytomegalovirus serostatus. The genetic ancestry cluster associated with self-reported Caucasian donors included 81% of the 350 to 500 genotyped donors. In a later analysis, previously published TCR beta repertoires from 670 or so donors were re-analyzed and high-resolution HLA genotyping was added so that TCR occurrence patterns could be studied. Overall study results and their limits: Strong co-occurrence of HLA alleles, especially DR and DQ, made assigning TCR associations to individual alleles difficult. Compared with equally common non-associated chains, HLA-associated TCR beta chains in a later analysis were more clonally expanded and had lower generation probabilities. Compared with the roughly 670-donor mean, donors in an Asian-associated ancestry cluster had fewer N-insertions in productive TCRs, according to a later genetic analysis. A further reported finding was that TCR beta sequences accurately predicted the HLA-A and HLA-B alleles for most subjects in the first cohort. According to a later analysis, TCR association rates differed among HLA loci, with DRB1 alleles showing the most associated TCRs and HLA-C alleles showing the fewest. Linkage disequilibrium might explain the correlated functional status among segregating V segments, but an unknown experimental factor could not be excluded. A cluster of highly shared sequence variants was judged likely to represent a technical artifact of the sequencing pipeline. A later analysis found that most CMV-associated TCR beta chains appeared HLA-restricted, with HLA associations seemingly driven largely by CMV exposure. Most TCR sequences were seen in very few donors, while some public TCRs were found in many individuals. V-gene and J-gene trimming of TCR beta chains was associated with a missense DCLRE1C variant in a later genetic analysis, and the association was replicated in an independent cohort. In vitro tests confirmed that a few of the cytomegalovirus-associated TCR beta chains recognize cytomegalovirus antigens. A later analysis reported that several top co-occurrence clusters appeared linked to parvovirus B19, influenza, CMV and Epstein-Barr virus. At a false discovery rate of 0.05, a later analysis linked under 20,000 TCR beta sequences to specific HLA alleles. An earlier analysis of 450 to 750 of the donors showed that most TCR beta V segments appeared in productive rearrangements either about 90% or about 30% of the time, which broadly matched IMGT annotations. The cohort was sequenced for TCR beta chains only, and without alpha or paired-chain data the features that could be detected were limited. According to the authors, the approach could potentially be generalized to other disease states and immunological phenotypes. Because HLA typing was missing for some donors at each locus, association tests included only the typed subset. A total of 150 to 200 TCR beta chains were listed by the study as associated with cytomegalovirus. The presence/absence analyses assumed that sequencing depth was roughly uniform across donors, and that assumption may not be true. Immune exposure information for the cohort was limited to CMV serostatus. Seventeen rarely observed V segments, including chromosome 9 orphons, were excluded from the earlier analysis of approximately 600 of the donors because counts were too low. In both the original and validation cohorts, the classifier was reported to diagnose cytomegalovirus status with high specificity and sensitivity.

Preparation of the library involved the immunoSEQ multiplex PCR assay. For the multiplex PCR, a mixture combining 60 forward primers for TCR Vbeta segments and 13 reverse primers for TCR Jbeta segments was used. The CDR3 region of rearranged TCR beta genes was amplified from genomic DNA with a multiplex PCR assay. On the Illumina HiSeq System, the amplified TCR beta libraries were sequenced as 87-base-pair reads. Per the original workflow: Across the roughly 670 repertoires, a later analysis counted 75 million to 90 million unique TCR beta chains, 9.5 million to 12 million of which were shared by at least two donors. To remove PCR and sequencing errors, raw reads were error-corrected and collapsed into unique sequences using a nearest-neighbor algorithm that merged closely related sequences. Alignment of CDR3 sequences to IMGT reference sequences was used to assign V, D and J gene segments. For a sequence to be retained, a match of at least six nucleotides was required to both a V gene segment and a J gene segment. Rearrangements were classified as productive when the CDR3 lacked stop codons and remained in frame with V and J, and all other rearrangements were classified as non-productive. CDR3 was defined according to IMGT convention as the region running from the second conserved V-encoded cysteine to the conserved J-encoded phenylalanine. In an earlier analysis of around 540 of the donors, sequences lacking an unambiguous match to a single V gene segment were excluded. In an earlier analysis of about 590 of the donors, a V segment was called functional when productive rearrangements were above 56.7%, and segregating when the standard deviation between donors exceeded 5%. To diagnose cytomegalovirus status from the catalog of TCR beta chain sequences, a statistical classification framework was built. A later analysis assigned V and J genes by comparing TCR nucleotide sequences with IMGT/GENE-DB human TR gene sequences. In a later analysis, CDR3 sequences and most-parsimonious VDJ recombination scenarios were assigned using the TCRdist pipeline. In a later analysis, each TCR beta chain was defined by its CDR3 amino acid sequence together with its V-gene family, and reads lacking a unique V-gene family were excluded. To address suspected cross-contamination and a sequencing artifact, a later analysis removed a few hundred highly shared, low-generation-probability nucleotide sequences. In a later analysis, a clonal expansion index was calculated for each public chain from normalized within-repertoire ranks of inferred template counts. In a later analysis, generation probabilities were computed using a VDJ recombination model fitted to out-of-frame rearrangements, and the results were checked against IGoR. A later analysis scored TCR-TCR, TCR-HLA and TCR-CMV co-occurrence with hypergeometric tests, applying a repertoire-size bias correction to TCR pairs. A later analysis estimated false discovery rates by permuting HLA or CMV assignments 20 times. In a later analysis, co-occurring TCRs were grouped with DBSCAN, and TCRdist sequence similarity was added when clustering was performed within HLA-allele-positive subsets. Co-occurrence clustering excluded repertoires with fewer than 30,000 or more than 120,000 public chains, plus five with anomalous nucleotide sharing. Held by TCRdb, this immuneACCESS table contains in-frame sequences only and omits some clones. Under half of the omission traces to an unresolved V gene where checked; the cause of the rest is unknown. V and J calls and clone size are given by that table; D and trimming were obtained from the DNA. Recorded for this sample are about 130,000 clones; around 72% of them occurred a single time. In total, the top ten clones hold approximately 2.9% of the sample.

On this clone: Its antigen is not yet known. Relative to the germline gene, one junction end is altered; a read error may explain this.

In total, more than 500 healthy bone marrow donors made up the cohort. All cohort members were sampled while nominally healthy, although unrecorded immune exposures were likely present. CMV serostatus was positive for more than 250 and negative for about 50% of the roughly 670 cohort members, and was not recorded for this donor. Every donor gave a peripheral blood sample, and the peripheral blood mononuclear cells from that sample were used for TCR beta sequencing. Genomic DNA was extracted from the blood cell samples with the Qiagen DNeasy Blood Extraction Kit. The specimen was PBMCs. The clonotype originates from a human donor in good health.

The CDR3 protein sequence reads: CSSSFGLAISTDTQYF. DNA sequence: TGTTCCAGCAGCTTCGGACTAGCGATTAGCACAGATACGCAGTATTTT. The chain employs TRBV7-9 and TRBJ2-3, with 9 bases in between that match TRBD2. CDR1 and CDR2, per the germline V gene (reference sequence), are SEHNR and FQNEAQ. The CDR3 goes from the cysteine to the phenylalanine over 16 residues. CDR3 DNA only is kept here, 48 bases in frame from base 1.